Presented here are 24 T cell receptor beta chains from one specimen sequenced in a study of shared clonotypes between healthy human individuals. The method was immunoSEQ multiplex PCR; TCRdb's version includes in-frame clones alone and lacks a portion of them. The repertoire holds 490,000 or so clones, with 70% to 80% as singletons. Material: PBMCs. The receptors stem from a woman aged 40 to 50 in good health. Some clones in this sample may be carry-over from other donors' samples.

The chain uses TRBV30 and TRBJ1-5; 7 bases map to TRBD1. J lost 7 bases, V lost 2 bases, and 5 bases had no gene match. From germline, CDR1 is GTSNPN and CDR2 SVGIG (reference sequence). CDR3 size: 13 residues. The CDR3 region is CAWSRTGQQPQHF. In DNA form, the CDR3 reads TGTGCCTGGAGTAGGACAGGACAACAGCCCCAGCATTTT.

The V gene is TRBV5-1, the J gene TRBJ2-3; no firm D call. Germline V gene data show CDR1 as SGHRS and CDR2 as YFSETQ. V lost 0 bases and J lost 3, with 8 bases in between. The CDR3 totals 14 residues. CDR3: CASSLGVETDTQYF. CDR3 DNA: TGCGCCAGCAGCTTGGGGGTAGAGACAGATACGCAGTATTTT.

The rearrangement uses TRBV28 and TRBJ1-5; no clear D. V was clipped by 1 base and J by 0 bases, with 16 bases between them. The CDR3 totals 18 residues. Germline CDR1 is MDHEN and CDR2 is SYDVKM. CDR3 DNA sequence: TGTGCCAGCAGTTTATCCCCCTTGCGGGTACCTAGCAATCAGCCCCAGCATTTT. It codes for CASSLSPLRVPSNQPQHF. Full variable domain (remainder filled in from reference TRBV28 and TRBJ1-5): DVKVTQSSRYLVKRTGEKVFLECVQDMDHENMFWYRQDPGLGLRLIYFSYDVKMKEKGDIPEGYSVSREKKERFSLILESASTNQTSMYLCASSLSPLRVPSNQPQHFGDGTRLSIL.

The rearrangement joins TRBV30 to TRBJ2-5; 13 bases agree with TRBD2. The last part of the DNA fits TRBJ2-7 better; the J call may be wrong. From germline, CDR1 is GTSNPN and CDR2 SVGIG (reference sequence). The CDR3 loop spans 14 amino acids. The CDR3 nucleotides read TGTGCCAGCAACAGACTAGCGGGAGGCTACGAGCAGTACTTC. Translation: CASNRLAGGYEQYF.

In its sample, this clone was seen a few times. One end of the junction does not line up with germline, which may come from a read error. This chain connects TRBV29-1 to TRBJ2-5; maybe TRBD2 (5 bases). This CDR3 comprises 12 residues. Per germline, CDR1 SQVTM and CDR2 ANQGSEA. The CDR3 sequence: CSAGVGQETQHF. The CDR3 DNA follows: TGCAGCGCCGGGGTAGGGCAAGAGACCCAGCACTTC.

This chain links TRBV5-1 with TRBJ2-1; 7 positions match TRBD1. The V gene end was trimmed by 4 bases and the J gene end by 1 base; junction bases not matched to a gene: 14. Germline V gives CDR1 SGHRS, CDR2 YFSETQ. The CDR3 has 18 amino acids. The CDR3 spells CASSLLPRDSRSYNEQFF. In nucleotides, the CDR3 is TGCGCCAGCAGCCTACTCCCTCGGGACAGCCGATCCTACAATGAGCAGTTCTTC.

CDR3 sequence (DNA): TGTGCCAGCAGTGATCCCGAGAGCCGCCGAGAGATCTCCTACGAGCAGTACTTC. Translation: CASSDPESRREISYEQYF. V and J are TRBV25-1 and TRBJ2-7; no reliable D call. CDR3 size: 18 residues. The V end was cut by 3 bases, the J end by 0 bases, with 21 bases between. Germline V gene lookup returns CDR1 MGHDK and CDR2 SYGVNS.

The rearrangement joins TRBV2 to TRBJ2-3, with D maybe TRBD2 (6 bases). Per the germline V gene, CDR1 is SNHLY and CDR2 is FYNNEI. The CDR3 is 15 residues long. V was clipped by 2 bases and J by 0 bases, with 9 bases between them. The CDR3 is CASSESSGSTDTQYF. CDR3 DNA: TGTGCCAGCAGTGAATCGAGCGGGAGCACAGATACGCAGTATTTT.

The V and J genes are TRBV6-6 and TRBJ1-1; possible D gene TRBD1, 6 bases. Germline V gene data show CDR1 as MNHNY and CDR2 as SVGAGI (reference sequence). Trimming took off 7 bases at V and 0 bases at J, with 12 bases between the two ends. This CDR3 region has 14 residues. This chain's CDR3 is CASTRDTLNTEAFF. DNA of the CDR3: TGTGCCAGCACTAGGGACACCTTGAACACTGAAGCTTTCTTT.

The rearrangement joins TRBV29-1 to TRBJ1-4; tentatively, D is TRBD1 (6 bases). V lost 2 bases, J lost 8 bases, and 12 bases lay in between. Germline CDR1 and CDR2: SQVTM and ANQGSEA. There are 13 residues in the CDR3. For the CDR3, the DNA is TGCAGCGTTGAAAAGGGGGAAGGAGAAAAACTGTTTTTT. It is translated as CSVEKGEGEKLFF.

This chain uses TRBV13 with TRBJ1-2, with a weak D call TRBD1 (5 bases). This CDR3 is built from 14 residues. V was trimmed by 5 bases and J by 2 bases, leaving 12 bases between them. Germline CDR1 reads PRHDT; CDR2 reads FYEKMQ (reference sequence). CDR3 nucleotides: TGTGCCAGCAGCCCGCAGGGCTGGAACTATGGCTACACCTTC. The encoded protein is CASSPQGWNYGYTF. The full variable domain, with the rest looked up from reference TRBV13 and TRBJ1-2, is AAGVIQSPRHLIKEKRETATLKCYPIPRHDTVYWYQQGPGQDPQFLISFYEKMQSDKGSIPDRFSAQQFSDYHSELNMSSLELGDSALYFCASSPQGWNYGYTFGSGTRLTVV.

This rearrangement joins TRBV11-2 to TRBJ1-1; perhaps TRBD1 as D (6 bases). There are 14 residues in the CDR3. Trimming removed 5 bases at V and 4 bases at J, with 14 bases between. Germline V gene lookup returns CDR1 SGHAT and CDR2 FQNNGV. Written as DNA, the CDR3 is TGTGCCAGCAGCCGAACAATAGGGGGCACTGAAGCTTTCTTT. This codes for CASSRTIGGTEAFF.

In this sample, this clone turned up a few times. The V and J genes are TRBV9 and TRBJ2-7; the D gene is possibly TRBD2 (6 bases). The germline V gene encodes CDR1 SGDLS and CDR2 YYNGEE. V lost 5 bases to trimming and J lost 7 bases, with 10 bases between them. CDR3 length equals 11 residues. The CDR3 is CASSRGGEQYF. The CDR3, as DNA: TGTGCCAGCAGTCGTGGGGGGGAGCAGTACTTC.

The CDR3 protein is CAWTKLGQENEAFF. The CDR3 DNA sequence: TGTGCCTGGACCAAACTCGGACAGGAAAATGAAGCTTTCTTT. The chain is built from TRBV30 and TRBJ1-1; 7 nucleotides align to TRBD1. V lost 4 bases to trimming and J lost 7 bases; unmatched junction nucleotides: 12. This CDR3 has 14 residues. Germline-derived CDR1 and CDR2 are GTSNPN and SVGIG (reference sequence).

This clone was seen only once. The chain joins TRBV7-8 to TRBJ2-7, with 13 nucleotides matching TRBD2. This CDR3 contains 15 residues. The ends lost 4 bases at V and 2 bases at J; junction bases unmatched: 2. In germline, CDR1 is SGHVS, CDR2 FQNEAQ. This CDR3 is CASSSGTSGTYEQYF. The CDR3 bases are TGTGCCAGCAGCTCCGGGACTAGCGGGACCTACGAGCAGTACTTC.

V and J are TRBV7-3 and TRBJ2-6; TRBD1 matches at 7 bases. J was trimmed by 2 bases and V by 4 bases; bases with no gene match: 5. The CDR3 covers 16 residues. CDR1 and CDR2 from the germline V gene are SGHTA and FQGTGA. CDR3 nucleotide sequence: TGTGCCAGCAGCTCGACAGGGAACCCTGGGGCCAACGTCCTGACTTTC. Its protein is CASSSTGNPGANVLTF.

The rearrangement links TRBV7-2 to TRBJ2-2; D is possibly TRBD1 (6 bases). Germline CDR1 reads SGHTA; CDR2 reads FQGNSA. V lost 5 bases and J lost 0, with 13 bases in between. The length of the CDR3 is 16 residues. The CDR3 loop reads CASSPGTYANTGELFF. CDR3 nucleotides: TGTGCCAGCAGCCCGGGGACATACGCGAACACCGGGGAGCTGTTTTTT.

CDR3 sequence (DNA): TGCGCCAGCAGCCAAGTTGTGGGGGCGTTGGGCTACACCTTC. Protein sequence: CASSQVVGALGYTF. The genes are TRBV4-1 and TRBJ1-2; possibly TRBD1 for D (6 bases). CDR3 length equals 14 residues. Germline loops: CDR1 MGHRA, CDR2 YSYEKL. Trimming pared 1 base from V and 8 bases from J, leaving 14 bases between.

The chain combines TRBV28 with TRBJ2-3, with 8 nucleotides matching TRBD1. Germline V gene sequence: CDR1 MDHEN, CDR2 SYDVKM. There are 15 residues in the CDR3. Losses at the gene ends were 3 bases for V and 0 bases for J; bases not matched to a gene: 2. The CDR3 loop reads CASSFTGGSTDTQYF. The CDR3, as DNA: TGTGCCAGCAGTTTCACAGGGGGTAGCACAGATACGCAGTATTTT.

This clone showed up just a few times. The rearrangement uses TRBV6-4 and TRBJ2-6, with D unresolved. This CDR3 has 14 amino acids. V shed 4 bases and J shed 2 bases, with 6 bases lying between them. The germline CDR1 and CDR2 sequences are MRHNA and SNTAGT. The CDR3 reads CASSAGTGANVLTF. The CDR3 nucleotides read TGTGCCAGCAGTGCGGGCACTGGGGCCAACGTCCTGACTTTC.

The chain combines TRBV28 with TRBJ2-7, with no clear D. The germline gives CDR1 MDHEN, CDR2 SYDVKM. Trimming pared 6 bases from V and 7 bases from J, leaving 10 bases between. The CDR3 has 11 residues. CDR3 in DNA: TGTGCCAGCAGGATTTTAGGGGAGCAGTACTTC. Its translation: CASRILGEQYF.

The chain links TRBV20-1 to TRBJ2-1; D gene ambiguous. Looked up from germline, CDR1 is DFQATT and CDR2 is SNEGSKA (reference sequence). Trimming stripped 0 bases from V and 12 bases from J, with 9 bases between. The CDR3 has 11 residues. CDR3 sequence: CSARDRAGQFF. CDR3 bases: TGCAGTGCTAGAGATCGGGCTGGGCAGTTCTTC.

This clone showed up just once. The genes are TRBV9 and TRBJ2-1, with 7 bases identical to TRBD1. V gave up 4 bases and J gave up 4 bases; unmatched junction bases: 14. This CDR3 is 17 amino acids long. The germline V gene encodes CDR1 SGDLS and CDR2 YYNGEE. The CDR3 DNA follows: TGTGCCAGCAGCCCCAGGGACAGCTCATATTTTTACAATGAGCAGTTCTTC. It codes for CASSPRDSSYFYNEQFF.

This clone was seen a single time. The chain employs TRBV9 and TRBJ2-1, with no clear D. CDR3 length equals 15 residues. The V gene lost 4 bases and the J gene lost 0 bases, with 11 bases spanning the gap. CDR1 and CDR2 (germline): SGDLS, YYNGEE. The CDR3 DNA reads as TGTGCCAGCAGCCCTAGGATAACCTCCTACAATGAGCAGTTCTTC. This codes for CASSPRITSYNEQFF.